These T cell receptor beta chains were read from a single sample in a study of monozygotic twins with inflammatory bowel disease. Reanalyzing the 5' RACE reads, TCRdb keeps one entry per CDR3 protein, without DNA. Here the sample table reports 350,000 to 400,000 distinct CDR3 sequences. Input material: blood. The receptors shown here come from a human donor with ulcerative colitis or Crohn's disease, or a healthy co-twin of an affected twin (not recorded which). CDR3s include the opening cysteine and the closing phenylalanine or tryptophan. The order of the fields is V gene, clone size, J gene, CDR3 protein. Part of the rows lack a size; the others show once, few, many or a class for expanded clones.

TRBV6-1	.	TRBJ2-3	CASSSVGGGTDTQYF
TRBV4-1	.	TRBJ1-5	CASSLTDRGNQPQHF
TRBV5-1	.	TRBJ1-1	CASSGETGVNTEAFF
TRBV27	.	TRBJ2-3	CASSFQLTDTQYF
TRBV19	.	TRBJ2-7	CASSILTGLFVEQYF
TRBV25-1	.	TRBJ2-3	CASSMLDTQYF
TRBV27	.	TRBJ2-3	CASWGLGYPARDTQYF
TRBV13	.	TRBJ1-1	CASSLVDRRGTEAFF
TRBV24-1	.	TRBJ2-3	CATRAGTSGETDTQYF
TRBV5-1	.	TRBJ2-7	CASSLESSGSYEQYF
TRBV20-1	.	TRBJ1-4	CSARDLGAGEKLFF
TRBV7-9	.	TRBJ1-1	CASSQTGTEAFF
TRBV12-5	.	TRBJ2-5	CASGLGQAISETQYF
TRBV6-1	.	TRBJ1-5	CASSGQGQGGNQPQHF
TRBV5-1	.	TRBJ2-2	CASSLQQIPNTGELFF
TRBV28	.	TRBJ1-6	CASRSTGQSNSPLHF
TRBV28	.	TRBJ2-1	CASSLSERGNSYNEQFF
TRBV5-5	.	TRBJ2-7	CASSLVEGRFSYEQYF
TRBV20-1	.	TRBJ1-1	CSARESGGRSQNTEAFF
TRBV3-1	.	TRBJ2-1	CASSQGPDSYNEQFF
TRBV3-1	.	TRBJ2-7	CASSQLGRREQYF
TRBV19	.	TRBJ2-3	CASSPGPPPGHTQYF
TRBV5-8	.	TRBJ1-2	CASSPGRRNYGYTF
TRBV6-6	.	TRBJ2-7	CASSKDNYEQYF
TRBV20-1	.	TRBJ1-1	CSARDGLNTEAFF
TRBV6-5	.	TRBJ2-1	CASSSLAGVGDEQFF
TRBV12-5	medium-sized	TRBJ2-1	CASGLGQVNEQFF